A selection of T cell receptor beta chains follows, all from one sample in a study of blood T cell repertoires in COVID-19. Sequencing used immunoSEQ multiplex PCR; TCRdb keeps in-frame clones, though not all of them. The data contain some 200,000 clones, over 75% of them seen just once; the ten biggest clones take up about 9.1%. The sequencing sample was made of peripheral blood. The receptors stem from a woman of 80 years or more with acute or convalescent COVID-19. The CDR3 runs from the conserved cysteine through the conserved F or W. The order of the fields is V gene, D gene, clone size, CDR3 length, J gene, CDR3 protein, CDR3 DNA. A D gene is named only where the DNA matches it firmly. Size is stated for part of the rows, as once, few or many counts, or as a class when the clone is expanded.

v_gene: TRBV7-3
d_gene: NA
abundance: NA
len: 17
j_gene: TRBJ2-2
CDR3aa: CASSLKLGLANTGELFF
CDR3nt: TGTGCCAGCAGCTTAAAGTTGGGACTCGCGAACACCGGGGAGCTGTTTTTT

v_gene: TRBV7-9
d_gene: NA
abundance: once
len: 11
j_gene: TRBJ2-1
CDR3aa: CASSPGGPRFF
CDR3nt: TGTGCCAGCTCCCCGGGGGGCCCACGGTTCTTC

v_gene: TRBV5-1
d_gene: NA
abundance: NA
len: 15
j_gene: TRBJ1-3
CDR3aa: CASSLGREVRNTIYF
CDR3nt: TGCGCCAGCAGCTTGGGTCGGGAGGTTAGAAACACCATATATTTT

v_gene: TRBV11-2
d_gene: NA
abundance: NA
len: 15
j_gene: TRBJ2-2
CDR3aa: CASSLFDSNTGELFF
CDR3nt: TGTGCCAGCAGCTTATTTGACAGTAACACCGGGGAGCTGTTTTTT

v_gene: TRBV6-6
d_gene: NA
abundance: NA
len: 13
j_gene: TRBJ2-1
CDR3aa: CASSLVWANEQFF
CDR3nt: TGTGCCAGCAGTTTAGTGTGGGCGAATGAGCAGTTCTTC

v_gene: TRBV2
d_gene: NA
abundance: NA
len: 15
j_gene: TRBJ1-4
CDR3aa: CASSYSRDTYEKLFF
CDR3nt: TGTGCCAGCAGTTACTCCCGGGACACTTATGAAAAACTGTTTTTT

v_gene: TRBV27
d_gene: NA
abundance: NA
len: 16
j_gene: TRBJ1-3
CDR3aa: CASSLSGGEPGNTIYF
CDR3nt: TGTGCCAGCAGTTTATCTGGCGGGGAACCTGGAAACACCATATATTTT

v_gene: TRBV7-9
d_gene: NA
abundance: NA
len: 16
j_gene: TRBJ1-3
CDR3aa: CASSSPFRSGGNTIYF
CDR3nt: TGTGCCAGCAGCTCCCCCTTTAGAAGCGGTGGAAACACCATATATTTT

v_gene: TRBV5-1
d_gene: TRBD1
abundance: NA
len: 14
j_gene: TRBJ2-7
CDR3aa: CASSLDRGPYEQYF
CDR3nt: TGCGCCAGCAGCTTGGACAGGGGACCCTACGAGCAGTACTTC

v_gene: TRBV6-5
d_gene: NA
abundance: NA
len: 15
j_gene: TRBJ2-3
CDR3aa: CASMAGLTPLDTQYF
CDR3nt: TGTGCCAGCATGGCAGGCCTTACCCCTCTGGATACGCAGTATTTT

v_gene: TRBV15
d_gene: NA
abundance: few
len: 15
j_gene: TRBJ1-1
CDR3aa: CATSRETGPNTEAFF
CDR3nt: TGTGCCACCAGCAGGGAGACAGGCCCGAACACTGAAGCTTTCTTT

v_gene: TRBV18
d_gene: NA
abundance: NA
len: 16
j_gene: TRBJ2-2
CDR3aa: CASSRDFVANTGELFF
CDR3nt: TGTGCCAGCTCGAGGGACTTCGTCGCGAACACCGGGGAGCTGTTTTTT

v_gene: TRBV19
d_gene: TRBD2
abundance: NA
len: 14
j_gene: TRBJ2-7
CDR3aa: CASTARLAVGEQYF
CDR3nt: TGTGCCAGTACCGCCCGACTAGCGGTTGGCGAGCAGTACTTC

v_gene: TRBV19
d_gene: NA
abundance: NA
len: 13
j_gene: TRBJ1-1
CDR3aa: CASSIGQLDEAFF
CDR3nt: TGTGCCAGTAGTATAGGGCAGCTAGATGAAGCTTTCTTT

v_gene: TRBV5-4
d_gene: TRBD2
abundance: NA
len: 16
j_gene: TRBJ2-3
CDR3aa: CASSLGGGGLADTQYF
CDR3nt: TGTGCCAGCAGCTTGGGCGGCGGGGGGCTAGCAGATACGCAGTATTTT

v_gene: TRBV19
d_gene: TRBD1
abundance: few
len: 14
j_gene: TRBJ2-5
CDR3aa: CASIGTGSGETQYF
CDR3nt: TGTGCCAGTATAGGGACAGGGTCAGGGGAGACCCAGTACTTC

v_gene: TRBV5-4
d_gene: NA
abundance: NA
len: 16
j_gene: TRBJ2-7
CDR3aa: CASSHNSRQGGYEQYF
CDR3nt: TGTGCCAGCAGCCACAACTCCCGACAGGGAGGCTACGAGCAGTACTTC

v_gene: TRBV7-2
d_gene: TRBD2
abundance: NA
len: 16
j_gene: TRBJ2-1
CDR3aa: CASSLGSSGLLNEQFF
CDR3nt: TGTGCCAGCAGCTTAGGATCTAGCGGGTTATTAAATGAGCAGTTCTTC

v_gene: TRBV5-1
d_gene: TRBD1
abundance: NA
len: 14
j_gene: TRBJ2-5
CDR3aa: CASSDRGRSETQYF
CDR3nt: TGCGCCAGCTCCGACAGGGGTAGGTCAGAGACCCAGTACTTC

v_gene: TRBV27
d_gene: NA
abundance: NA
len: 13
j_gene: TRBJ2-1
CDR3aa: CASKRRGINEQFF
CDR3nt: TGTGCCAGCAAAAGGCGAGGCATCAATGAGCAGTTCTTC

v_gene: TRBV18
d_gene: NA
abundance: NA
len: 14
j_gene: TRBJ2-7
CDR3aa: CASSPSSVGYEQYF
CDR3nt: TGTGCCAGCTCACCGTCGTCCGTCGGCTACGAGCAGTACTTC

v_gene: TRBV7-3
d_gene: TRBD2
abundance: NA
len: 16
j_gene: TRBJ2-3
CDR3aa: CASSLTSGGVADTQYF
CDR3nt: TGTGCCAGCAGCTTAACCAGCGGGGGGGTGGCAGATACGCAGTATTTT

v_gene: TRBV5-1
d_gene: NA
abundance: once
len: 15
j_gene: TRBJ2-1
CDR3aa: CASSLDRNFYNEQFF
CDR3nt: TGCGCCAGCAGCTTGGACAGGAATTTCTACAATGAGCAGTTCTTC

v_gene: TRBV9
d_gene: NA
abundance: NA
len: 14
j_gene: TRBJ1-1
CDR3aa: CASSGVGSKTEAFF
CDR3nt: TGTGCCAGCAGCGGGGTGGGGAGTAAAACTGAAGCTTTCTTT

v_gene: TRBV5-4
d_gene: NA
abundance: NA
len: 11
j_gene: TRBJ2-7
CDR3aa: CATGDSYEQYF
CDR3nt: TGTGCCACAGGGGACTCCTACGAGCAGTACTTC

v_gene: TRBV19
d_gene: NA
abundance: NA
len: 15
j_gene: TRBJ1-1
CDR3aa: CASSVSGVPNTEAFF
CDR3nt: TGTGCCAGTAGTGTTTCAGGGGTCCCGAACACTGAAGCTTTCTTT

v_gene: TRBV27
d_gene: NA
abundance: NA
len: 13
j_gene: TRBJ1-2
CDR3aa: CASSSRGFYGYTF
CDR3nt: TGTGCCAGCAGTAGTAGGGGGTTCTATGGCTACACCTTC

v_gene: TRBV19
d_gene: TRBD2
abundance: once
len: 17
j_gene: TRBJ2-1
CDR3aa: CASTGTSALTPGNEQFF
CDR3nt: TGTGCCAGTACCGGGACTAGCGCCCTTACGCCGGGCAATGAGCAGTTCTTC

v_gene: TRBV18
d_gene: NA
abundance: NA
len: 15
j_gene: TRBJ1-4
CDR3aa: CASSPWPEGSEKLFF
CDR3nt: TGTGCCAGCTCACCATGGCCCGAGGGTAGTGAAAAACTGTTTTTT

v_gene: TRBV19
d_gene: NA
abundance: NA
len: 18
j_gene: TRBJ1-5
CDR3aa: CASSFDLLTSGDGQPQHF
CDR3nt: TGTGCCAGTAGTTTCGACTTACTGACATCGGGGGATGGTCAGCCCCAGCATTTT

v_gene: TRBV6-5
d_gene: NA
abundance: NA
len: 14
j_gene: TRBJ2-2
CDR3aa: CASSSPGLGGELFF
CDR3nt: TGTGCCAGCAGTTCACCGGGACTCGGCGGGGAGCTGTTTTTT

v_gene: TRBV7-8
d_gene: NA
abundance: NA
len: 14
j_gene: TRBJ2-7
CDR3aa: CASSARTGTYEQYF
CDR3nt: TGTGCCAGCAGCGCCCGGACGGGGACCTACGAGCAGTACTTC

v_gene: TRBV9
d_gene: TRBD1
abundance: few
len: 13
j_gene: TRBJ1-1
CDR3aa: CASSPGGRTEAFF
CDR3nt: TGTGCCAGCAGCCCAGGGGGTCGGACTGAAGCTTTCTTT

v_gene: TRBV5-8
d_gene: NA
abundance: NA
len: 14
j_gene: TRBJ2-7
CDR3aa: CASFETGGIYEQYF
CDR3nt: TGTGCCAGCTTCGAGACTGGGGGGATCTACGAGCAGTACTTC

v_gene: TRBV13
d_gene: NA
abundance: NA
len: 16
j_gene: TRBJ1-1
CDR3aa: CASSSPGGMEKTEAFF
CDR3nt: TGTGCCAGCAGCTCCCCGGGCGGGATGGAAAAGACTGAAGCTTTCTTT

v_gene: TRBV4-1
d_gene: NA
abundance: once
len: 16
j_gene: TRBJ2-2
CDR3aa: CASSQGTFGATGELFF
CDR3nt: TGCGCCAGCAGCCAAGGGACCTTTGGGGCTACCGGGGAGCTGTTTTTT

v_gene: TRBV5-4
d_gene: NA
abundance: few
len: 13
j_gene: TRBJ1-6
CDR3aa: CASSLDTQSPLHF
CDR3nt: TGTGCCAGCAGCTTGGATACCCAGTCACCCCTCCACTTT

v_gene: TRBV19
d_gene: NA
abundance: NA
len: 15
j_gene: TRBJ1-2
CDR3aa: CASSIGIREGYGYTF
CDR3nt: TGTGCCAGTAGTATAGGAATCAGGGAGGGGTATGGCTACACCTTC

v_gene: TRBV18
d_gene: NA
abundance: NA
len: 15
j_gene: TRBJ1-1
CDR3aa: CASSPRRTVNTEAFF
CDR3nt: TGTGCCAGCTCACCAAGGAGGACAGTGAACACTGAAGCTTTCTTT

v_gene: TRBV4-1
d_gene: NA
abundance: NA
len: 19
j_gene: TRBJ1-5
CDR3aa: CASSQDSPGQTNSNQPQHF
CDR3nt: TGCGCCAGCAGCCAAGATTCCCCCGGACAGACTAATAGCAATCAGCCCCAGCATTTT

v_gene: TRBV6-2/TRBV6-3
d_gene: NA
abundance: once
len: 12
j_gene: TRBJ2-7
CDR3aa: CASSYSRYEQYF
CDR3nt: TGTGCCAGCAGTTACTCGCGCTACGAGCAGTACTTC

v_gene: TRBV4-1
d_gene: TRBD2
abundance: NA
len: 17
j_gene: TRBJ2-5
CDR3aa: CASSHHGTSENQETQYF
CDR3nt: TGCGCCAGCAGCCATCACGGCACTAGCGAGAACCAAGAGACCCAGTACTTC

v_gene: TRBV27
d_gene: NA
abundance: NA
len: 12
j_gene: TRBJ1-5
CDR3aa: CASSANDRPQHF
CDR3nt: TGTGCCAGCAGTGCTAACGATCGGCCCCAGCATTTT

v_gene: TRBV28
d_gene: NA
abundance: NA
len: 16
j_gene: TRBJ1-6
CDR3aa: CASSLSISAENSPLHF
CDR3nt: TGTGCCAGCAGTTTGAGTATATCGGCGGAAAATTCACCCCTCCACTTT

v_gene: TRBV5-1
d_gene: NA
abundance: NA
len: 17
j_gene: TRBJ2-2
CDR3aa: CASSLRERLVATGELFF
CDR3nt: TGCGCCAGCAGCCTCCGGGAAAGACTAGTGGCCACCGGGGAGCTGTTTTTT

v_gene: TRBV20-1
d_gene: TRBD1
abundance: NA
len: 15
j_gene: TRBJ1-3
CDR3aa: CSAGAGQGNGNTIYF
CDR3nt: TGCAGTGCTGGTGCCGGACAGGGGAACGGAAACACCATATATTTT

v_gene: TRBV18
d_gene: NA
abundance: NA
len: 13
j_gene: TRBJ1-1
CDR3aa: CASSPGGVAEAFF
CDR3nt: TGTGCCAGCTCACCAGGAGGGGTAGCTGAAGCTTTCTTT

v_gene: TRBV10-3
d_gene: TRBD1
abundance: NA
len: 14
j_gene: TRBJ1-5
CDR3aa: CAISPGQGNQPQHF
CDR3nt: TGTGCCATCAGCCCGGGACAGGGGAATCAGCCCCAGCATTTT